Presented here are 3 T cell receptor beta chains from one specimen sequenced in a study of blood T cell repertoires in COVID-19. The assay was immunoSEQ multiplex PCR, and TCRdb's table has in-frame clones only and misses some. The sample lists approximately 180,000 clones; approximately 85% were seen once. Sequenced material: peripheral blood. Source of these receptors: a woman aged 80 or over with acute or convalescent COVID-19.

The V and J genes are TRBV14 and TRBJ1-1; 9 bases map to TRBD1. Per the germline V gene, CDR1 is SGHDN and CDR2 is FVKESK. The CDR3 spans 17 residues. The junction had 14 bases not matched to a gene; V was cut back by 4 bases and J by 5 bases. CDR3 protein: CASSPPGQGSRRTEAFF. In nucleotides, the CDR3 is TGTGCCAGCAGCCCCCCCGGACAGGGGTCTAGGAGGACTGAAGCTTTCTTT. Full variable domain (missing parts from reference TRBV14 and TRBJ1-1): EAGVTQFPSHSVIEKGQTVTLRCDPISGHDNLYWYRRVMGKEIKFLLHFVKESKQDESGMPNNRFLAERTGGTYSTLKVQPAELEDSGVYFCASSPPGQGSRRTEAFFGQGTRLTVV.

The chain has TRBV15 and TRBJ2-1; TRBD2 matches at 7 bases. Germline values: CDR1 LNHNV, CDR2 YYDKDF (reference sequence). The CDR3 has 15 residues. V lost 6 bases, J lost 0 bases, and 5 bases stayed unmatched. Here the CDR3 reads CATSLKRDSYNEQFF. DNA for the CDR3: TGTGCCACCAGTCTCAAGCGGGACTCCTACAATGAGCAGTTCTTC.

The chain employs TRBV27 and TRBJ2-2; the D is unclear. V was pared by 2 bases and J by 0 bases, with 7 bases between. There are 15 residues in the CDR3. The germline gives CDR1 MNHEY, CDR2 SMNVEV (reference sequence). The CDR3 region is CASSLQEANTGELFF. The CDR3 DNA reads TGTGCCAGCAGTTTACAGGAAGCGAACACCGGGGAGCTGTTTTTT.